Shown below are 4 T cell receptor beta chains from a single sample sequenced in a study of blood T cell repertoires in COVID-19. Clones were sequenced by immunoSEQ multiplex PCR, and TCRdb holds only the in-frame ones, with some missing. The table shows around 320,000 clones, with approximately 85% occurring only once. The sequencing input was peripheral blood. The origin of the receptors is a human donor in a cohort sampled during active COVID-19.

The J gene is TRBJ2-7, the V gene TRBV25-1; D is perhaps TRBD2 (5 bases). The CDR3 has 13 amino acids. Germline-derived CDR1 and CDR2 are MGHDK and SYGVNS. V lost 2 bases to trimming and J lost 9 bases, with 14 bases between them. This CDR3 is CASSESLPTTQYF. The DNA of the CDR3 is TGTGCCAGCAGTGAAAGTTTGCCGACTACGCAGTACTTC.

The chain joins TRBV11-2 to TRBJ1-2; 7 nucleotides agree with TRBD1. Per germline, CDR1 SGHAT and CDR2 FQNNGV. V lost 5 bases and J lost 8; bases outside the gene matches: 20. The CDR3 runs to 17 residues. The CDR3 reads CASSRQILGQAAWGYTF. As DNA, the CDR3 is TGTGCCAGCAGCCGACAAATTCTTGGACAGGCCGCGTGGGGCTACACCTTC.

The chain carries TRBV5-1 and TRBJ2-5, with 8 bases aligning to TRBD1. Trimming at V came to 0 bases and at J to 7 bases, leaving 2 bases not matched to a gene. The germline CDR1 and CDR2 sequences are SGHRS and YFSETQ. The CDR3 contains 13 residues. CDR3 region: CASSLEQGGTQYF. DNA for the CDR3: TGCGCCAGCAGCTTGGAACAGGGGGGGACCCAGTACTTC.

The chain couples TRBV6-5 to TRBJ2-7, with 7 bases that match TRBD1. This CDR3 is built from 15 residues. Germline V gene lookup returns CDR1 MNHEY and CDR2 SVGAGI. V lost 2 bases and J lost 3; bases outside the gene matches: 7. The CDR3 protein is CASSYRVQGNYEQYF. The DNA of the CDR3 is TGTGCCAGCAGTTACCGAGTACAGGGGAACTACGAGCAGTACTTC.